These T cell receptor beta chains were read from a single sample in a study of T-cell reconstitution after alpha-beta-depleted transplantation in children. TCRdb called the PCR reads again in MiXCR, with one record for every CDR3 protein. Of a few hundred thousand distinct CDR3 sequences in the sample, under 15% are singletons; the top ten hold 2% to 2.5%. The sample consisted of PBMCs, mostly from graft donor cells, taken 360 days after TCRalphabeta/CD19-depleted stem cell transplant. The receptor set was obtained from a male patient younger than 18 who had a stem cell transplant for acute myeloid leukemia, so the T cells may come from the graft donor. CDR3s include the opening cysteine and the closing phenylalanine or tryptophan. The order of the fields is clone size, J gene, V gene, D gene, CDR3 DNA, CDR3 protein. D genes are given only for firm matches. For some rows the clone size is stated as once, few or many, or as a class when expanded; others skip it.

clone_size: few; j_call: TRBJ2-7; v_call: TRBV6-2/TRBV6-3; d_call: TRBD2; cdr3_nt: TGTGCCAGCAGAAAACTAGCGGGAGACTTCTACGAGCAGTACTTC; cdr3_aa: CASRKLAGDFYEQYF
clone_size: many; j_call: TRBJ2-7; v_call: TRBV29-1; d_call: TRBD1; cdr3_nt: TGCAGCGTTGAGACAGGGTTCTCCTACGAGCAGTACTTC; cdr3_aa: CSVETGFSYEQYF
clone_size: -; j_call: TRBJ1-2; v_call: TRBV7-8; d_call: -; cdr3_nt: TGTGCCAGCAGCCCCAGGGACCGGGGCGACTATGGCTACACCTTC; cdr3_aa: CASSPRDRGDYGYTF
clone_size: few; j_call: TRBJ2-5; v_call: TRBV18; d_call: -; cdr3_nt: TGTGCCAGCTCCCGGACGGCAGGAAAAGAGACCCAGTACTTC; cdr3_aa: CASSRTAGKETQYF
clone_size: -; j_call: TRBJ2-1; v_call: TRBV29-1; d_call: -; cdr3_nt: TGCAGCGTTGAAGGTTCCCCTTCATCCCAAACCTTCTTC; cdr3_aa: CSVEGSPSSQTFF
clone_size: -; j_call: TRBJ2-7; v_call: TRBV20-1; d_call: -; cdr3_nt: TGCAGTGCTAGAGACAGGGGAGGCTACGAGCAGTACTTC; cdr3_aa: CSARDRGGYEQYF
clone_size: -; j_call: TRBJ2-1; v_call: TRBV4-2; d_call: -; cdr3_nt: TGTGCCAGCAGCCAAATTACGGGGTGGGGTTACAATGAGCAGTTCTTC; cdr3_aa: CASSQITGWGYNEQFF
clone_size: many; j_call: TRBJ2-6; v_call: TRBV20-1; d_call: -; cdr3_nt: TGCAGTGCTAGAAGTCCCGGGGCGTCTCGTACCACTGGGGCCAACGTCCTGACTTTC; cdr3_aa: CSARSPGASRTTGANVLTF
clone_size: -; j_call: TRBJ2-7; v_call: TRBV28; d_call: -; cdr3_nt: TGTGCCAGCAGTGGAGGGTTCCCCTACGAGCAGTACTTC; cdr3_aa: CASSGGFPYEQYF
clone_size: -; j_call: TRBJ2-5; v_call: TRBV10-3; d_call: -; cdr3_nt: TGTGCCATCAGTGAGAGGAGGACCTGGGAGACCCAGTACTTC; cdr3_aa: CAISERRTWETQYF
clone_size: many; j_call: TRBJ1-1; v_call: TRBV28; d_call: -; cdr3_nt: TGTGCCAGCAGTTTATACGGGGATGAAGCTTTCTTT; cdr3_aa: CASSLYGDEAFF
clone_size: -; j_call: TRBJ2-3; v_call: TRBV20-1; d_call: -; cdr3_nt: TGCAGTCCGAGCCCGGGACAAGACACAGATACGCAGTATTTT; cdr3_aa: CSPSPGQDTDTQYF
clone_size: few; j_call: TRBJ2-1; v_call: TRBV7-9; d_call: TRBD2; cdr3_nt: TGTGCCAGCAGCTCCCTAGCGGGAGGGCCTAACAATGAGCAGTTCTTC; cdr3_aa: CASSSLAGGPNNEQFF
clone_size: many; j_call: TRBJ2-3; v_call: TRBV28; d_call: -; cdr3_nt: TGTGCCAGCAGGGCAGATACGCAGTATTTT; cdr3_aa: CASRADTQYF
clone_size: few; j_call: TRBJ2-5; v_call: TRBV7-3; d_call: TRBD2; cdr3_nt: TGTGCCAGCAGCGCCTCCGGGACTAGGGAAGAGACCCAGTACTTC; cdr3_aa: CASSASGTREETQYF
clone_size: -; j_call: TRBJ2-3; v_call: TRBV11-1; d_call: -; cdr3_nt: TGTGCCAGCAGCTCCAGGTCTTTTTCCACAGATACGCAGTATTTT; cdr3_aa: CASSSRSFSTDTQYF
clone_size: few; j_call: TRBJ2-2; v_call: TRBV20-1; d_call: -; cdr3_nt: TGCAGTGCTAGAGCGTCGGTAGGCACCGGGGAGCTGTTTTTT; cdr3_aa: CSARASVGTGELFF
clone_size: few; j_call: TRBJ2-5; v_call: TRBV29-1; d_call: TRBD1; cdr3_nt: TGCAGCGTTGCTCAGGGGGCTGGGACCCAGTACTTC; cdr3_aa: CSVAQGAGTQYF
clone_size: many; j_call: TRBJ2-7; v_call: TRBV7-9; d_call: -; cdr3_nt: TGTGCCAGCAGCTTAGCGCTGAAGCCCTACGAGCAGTACTTC; cdr3_aa: CASSLALKPYEQYF
clone_size: many; j_call: TRBJ2-1; v_call: TRBV6-2/TRBV6-3; d_call: -; cdr3_nt: TGTGCCAGCAGCTACAGTCGCCGCAATGAGCAGTTCTTC; cdr3_aa: CASSYSRRNEQFF
clone_size: -; j_call: TRBJ2-1; v_call: TRBV10-3; d_call: -; cdr3_nt: TGTGCCATCAGTGACTACCATAGGGGCGGAGGTCCCCACAATGAGCAGTTCTTC; cdr3_aa: CAISDYHRGGGPHNEQFF
clone_size: many; j_call: TRBJ2-3; v_call: TRBV5-1; d_call: TRBD2; cdr3_nt: TGCGCCAGCAGCCCCGGACTAGCGGGAGTATCAGATACGCAGTATTTT; cdr3_aa: CASSPGLAGVSDTQYF
clone_size: few; j_call: TRBJ2-7; v_call: TRBV12-3/TRBV12-4; d_call: TRBD2; cdr3_nt: TGTACCAGCAGTCCTAGGACTAGCGGGAGATATCTAGGTACCTACGAGCAGTACTTC; cdr3_aa: CTSSPRTSGRYLGTYEQYF
clone_size: few; j_call: TRBJ2-7; v_call: TRBV7-8; d_call: TRBD2; cdr3_nt: TGTGCCAGCAGCTTACTAGCGGGGACAGCCGAGCAGTACTTC; cdr3_aa: CASSLLAGTAEQYF
clone_size: few; j_call: TRBJ2-2; v_call: TRBV20-1; d_call: -; cdr3_nt: TGCAGTGCTAGGGTTCCCGGGGAGCTGTTTTTT; cdr3_aa: CSARVPGELFF
clone_size: -; j_call: TRBJ1-1; v_call: TRBV11-1; d_call: -; cdr3_nt: TGTGCCAGCAGCTTAGGATGGGTGGGCCGGAACACTGAAGCTTTCTTT; cdr3_aa: CASSLGWVGRNTEAFF
clone_size: -; j_call: TRBJ2-1; v_call: TRBV5-1; d_call: -; cdr3_nt: TGCGCCAGCAGCCTCCGGACGGCCCACAATGAGCAGTTCTTC; cdr3_aa: CASSLRTAHNEQFF
clone_size: -; j_call: TRBJ2-1; v_call: TRBV28; d_call: -; cdr3_nt: TGTGCCAGCAGCACCGGGACTTTGCGTGGAGGTGAGCAGTTCTTC; cdr3_aa: CASSTGTLRGGEQFF
clone_size: many; j_call: TRBJ2-2; v_call: TRBV10-2; d_call: -; cdr3_nt: TGCGCCAGTCTGAACTGGAACACCGGGGAGCTGTTTTTT; cdr3_aa: CASLNWNTGELFF
clone_size: -; j_call: TRBJ2-7; v_call: TRBV25-1; d_call: -; cdr3_nt: TGTGCCAGCAGTGGCCACGGGACACTCTCCGTCGAGCAGTACTTC; cdr3_aa: CASSGHGTLSVEQYF
clone_size: many; j_call: TRBJ2-5; v_call: TRBV29-1; d_call: TRBD2; cdr3_nt: TGCAGCGTTGAAAAGGCGGGACTAGCCACCCCCCAGTACTTC; cdr3_aa: CSVEKAGLATPQYF
clone_size: many; j_call: TRBJ2-7; v_call: TRBV6-6; d_call: -; cdr3_nt: TGTGCCAGCAGTTCAGCCGACCAGCAGTACTTC; cdr3_aa: CASSSADQQYF
clone_size: many; j_call: TRBJ2-7; v_call: TRBV29-1; d_call: TRBD1; cdr3_nt: TGCAGCGTTGAAGAAGGGACAGGAACCTACGAGCAGTACTTC; cdr3_aa: CSVEEGTGTYEQYF
clone_size: -; j_call: TRBJ2-7; v_call: TRBV4-3; d_call: TRBD1; cdr3_nt: TGCGCCAGCAGCCAAAACGACAGGGGGCCCTACGAGCAGTACTTC; cdr3_aa: CASSQNDRGPYEQYF
clone_size: few; j_call: TRBJ2-7; v_call: TRBV29-1; d_call: TRBD1; cdr3_nt: TGCAGCGTTTTCGTGGGACAGGGCTACGAGCAGTACTTC; cdr3_aa: CSVFVGQGYEQYF
clone_size: few; j_call: TRBJ2-7; v_call: TRBV7-2; d_call: TRBD2; cdr3_nt: TGTGCCAGCACCAAAATATCGAGTACGAGACTAGCGAGTAAGCAGTACTTC; cdr3_aa: CASTKISSTRLASKQYF
clone_size: -; j_call: TRBJ2-7; v_call: TRBV28; d_call: -; cdr3_nt: TGTGCCAGCAGTTTATCGATGTACCAGCAGTACTTC; cdr3_aa: CASSLSMYQQYF